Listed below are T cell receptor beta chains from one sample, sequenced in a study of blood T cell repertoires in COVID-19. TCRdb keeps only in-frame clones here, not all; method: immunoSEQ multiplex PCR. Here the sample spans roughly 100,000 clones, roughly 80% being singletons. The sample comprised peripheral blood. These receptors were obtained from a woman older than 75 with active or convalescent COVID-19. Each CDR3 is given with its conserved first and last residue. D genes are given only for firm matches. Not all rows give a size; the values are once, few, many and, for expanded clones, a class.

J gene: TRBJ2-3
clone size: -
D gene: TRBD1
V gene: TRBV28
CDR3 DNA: TGTGCCAGCACAGCGGACAGGTCAGGGGATACGCAGTATTTT
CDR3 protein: CASTADRSGDTQYF

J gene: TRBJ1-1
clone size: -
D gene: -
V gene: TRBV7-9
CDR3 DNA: TGTGCCAGCAGCTTAGAACAGGGTGGCTCTGAAGCTTTCTTT
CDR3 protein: CASSLEQGGSEAFF

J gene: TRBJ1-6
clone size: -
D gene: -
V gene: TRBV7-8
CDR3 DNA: TGTGCCAGCAGCCTCAACAGGGACGGTTCACCCCTCCACTTT
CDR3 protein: CASSLNRDGSPLHF

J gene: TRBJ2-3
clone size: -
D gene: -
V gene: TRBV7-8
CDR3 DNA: TGTGCCAGCAGCGTCAGGGGAGGGACAGATACGCAGTATTTT
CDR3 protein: CASSVRGGTDTQYF

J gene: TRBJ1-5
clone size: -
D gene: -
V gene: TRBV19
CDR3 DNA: TGTGCCAGTAGTAAGGGAGAAAATAGCAATCAGCCCCAGCATTTT
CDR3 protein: CASSKGENSNQPQHF

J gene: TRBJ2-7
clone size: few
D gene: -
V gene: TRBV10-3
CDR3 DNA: TGTGCCATCAGTGAGTCGACTCGGTGGGAGCAGTACTTC
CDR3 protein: CAISESTRWEQYF

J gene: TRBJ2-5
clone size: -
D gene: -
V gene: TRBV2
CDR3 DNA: TGTGCCAGCAGGCAGACAGAACTAGAGACCCAGTACTTC
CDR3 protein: CASRQTELETQYF

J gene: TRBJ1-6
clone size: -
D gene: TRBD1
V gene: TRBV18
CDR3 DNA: TGTGCCAGCTCGACAGGGAATAATTCACCCCTCCACTTT
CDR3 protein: CASSTGNNSPLHF

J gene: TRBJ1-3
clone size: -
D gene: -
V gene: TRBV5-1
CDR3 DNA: TGCGCCAGCAGCTTGGCCCATGGACTACAAGGTATCCCCTCTGGAAACACCATATATTTT
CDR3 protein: CASSLAHGLQGIPSGNTIYF

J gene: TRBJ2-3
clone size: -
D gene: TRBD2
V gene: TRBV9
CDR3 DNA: TGTGCCAGCAGCCTCGCAGCGGGAGTGGAGAGATTCACAGATACGCAGTATTTT
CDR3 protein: CASSLAAGVERFTDTQYF

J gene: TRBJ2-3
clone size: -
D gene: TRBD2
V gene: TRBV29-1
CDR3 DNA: TGCAGCGTGATGACTAGCGGGGGGCCCACAGATACGCAGTATTTT
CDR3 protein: CSVMTSGGPTDTQYF

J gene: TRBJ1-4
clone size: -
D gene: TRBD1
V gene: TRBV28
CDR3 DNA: TGTGCCAGCAGTTCGGGACAGCCCCCATTACTGTTTTTT
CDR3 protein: CASSSGQPPLLFF

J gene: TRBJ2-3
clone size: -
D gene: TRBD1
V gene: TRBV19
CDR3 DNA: TGTGCCAGTAGTACCGACAGGGATCACACAGATACGCAGTATTTT
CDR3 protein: CASSTDRDHTDTQYF

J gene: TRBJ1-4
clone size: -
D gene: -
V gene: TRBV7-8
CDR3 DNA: TGTGCCAGCAGCTCCTCAGGGCTCCCTAATGAAAAACTGTTTTTT
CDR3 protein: CASSSSGLPNEKLFF

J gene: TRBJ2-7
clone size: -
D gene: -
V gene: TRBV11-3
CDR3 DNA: TGTGCCAGCAGCTTAGGGGGAGGACGGTCCTACGAGCAGTACTTC
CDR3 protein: CASSLGGGRSYEQYF

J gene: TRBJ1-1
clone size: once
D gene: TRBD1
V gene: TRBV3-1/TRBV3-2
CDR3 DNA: TGTGCCAGCAGCCAAGATCGTCCAGGGGGGACTGAAGCTTTCTTT
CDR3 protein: CASSQDRPGGTEAFF

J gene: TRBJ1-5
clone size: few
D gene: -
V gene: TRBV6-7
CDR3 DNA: TGTGCCAGCACCCCTCTAGAGGTTGCCCAGCATTTT
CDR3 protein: CASTPLEVAQHF

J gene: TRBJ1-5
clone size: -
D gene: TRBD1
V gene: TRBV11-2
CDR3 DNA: TGTGCCAGCAGCCGGACAGGGGTCAATCAGCCCCAGCATTTT
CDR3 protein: CASSRTGVNQPQHF

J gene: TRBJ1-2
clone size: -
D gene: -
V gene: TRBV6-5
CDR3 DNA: TGTGCCAGCAGTCGGGGTAACTATGGCTACACCTTC
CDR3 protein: CASSRGNYGYTF

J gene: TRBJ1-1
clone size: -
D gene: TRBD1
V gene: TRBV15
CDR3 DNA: TGTGCCACCAGCAGAGACCGGACAGGGTGGCTGACGACTGAAGCTTTCTTT
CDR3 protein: CATSRDRTGWLTTEAFF

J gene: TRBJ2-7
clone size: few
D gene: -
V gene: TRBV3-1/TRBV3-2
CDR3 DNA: TGTGCCAGCAGCCAGGTTGAGTACGAGCAGTACTTC
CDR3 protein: CASSQVEYEQYF

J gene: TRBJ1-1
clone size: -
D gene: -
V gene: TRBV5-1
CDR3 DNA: TGCGCCAGCAGCTTTAGAGGATCGGAGAACACTGAAGCTTTCTTT
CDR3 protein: CASSFRGSENTEAFF

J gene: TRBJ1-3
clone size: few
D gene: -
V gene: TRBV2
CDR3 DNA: TGTGCCAGCAGTGAAGCGCTGCGGGGAAACACCATATATTTT
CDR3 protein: CASSEALRGNTIYF

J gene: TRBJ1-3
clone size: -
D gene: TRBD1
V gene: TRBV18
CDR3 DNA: TGTGCCAGCTCACCGACGGGACAGGGGCCGGGAAACACCATATATTTT
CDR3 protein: CASSPTGQGPGNTIYF

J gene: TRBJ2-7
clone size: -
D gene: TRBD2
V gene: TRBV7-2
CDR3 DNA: TGTGCCAGCAGCTGGACTAGCGGGACCTACGAGCAGTACTTC
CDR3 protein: CASSWTSGTYEQYF

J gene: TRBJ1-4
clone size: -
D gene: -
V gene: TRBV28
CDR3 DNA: TGTGCCAGCAGCATTATCGACAGTAATGAAAAACTGTTTTTT
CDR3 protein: CASSIIDSNEKLFF

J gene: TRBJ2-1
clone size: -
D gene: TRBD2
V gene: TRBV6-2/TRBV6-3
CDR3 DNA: TGTGCCAGCAGTCATGGACTAGCGGGAGTGGGTGAGCAGTTCTTC
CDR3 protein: CASSHGLAGVGEQFF

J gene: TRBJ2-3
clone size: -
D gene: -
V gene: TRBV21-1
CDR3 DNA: TGTGCCAGCAGCAAAAAAGAAAGAACGGACAGGGGCCGAGATACGCAGTATTTT
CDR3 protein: CASSKKERTDRGRDTQYF

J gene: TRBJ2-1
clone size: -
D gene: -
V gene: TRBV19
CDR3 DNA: TGTGCCAGTAGTTCCCCCCCCCACAGCTCCTACAATGAGCAGTTCTTC
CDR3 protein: CASSSPPHSSYNEQFF

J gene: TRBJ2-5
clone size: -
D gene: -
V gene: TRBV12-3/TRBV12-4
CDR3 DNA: TGTGCCAGCAGTCTCGGGTCTCAAGAGACCCAGTACTTC
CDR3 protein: CASSLGSQETQYF

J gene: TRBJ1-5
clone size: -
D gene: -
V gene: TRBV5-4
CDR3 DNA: TGTGCCACTTCAGGGCTTAATCAGCCCCAGCATTTT
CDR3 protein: CATSGLNQPQHF

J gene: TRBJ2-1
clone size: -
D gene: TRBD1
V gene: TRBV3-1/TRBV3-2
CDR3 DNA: TGTGCCAGCAGCCCGGGACAGCTCCACAATGAGCAGTTCTTC
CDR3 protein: CASSPGQLHNEQFF

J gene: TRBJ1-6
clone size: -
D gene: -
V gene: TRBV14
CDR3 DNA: TGTGCCAGCAGCCAAGATCGGTATAATTCACCCCTCCACTTT
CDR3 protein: CASSQDRYNSPLHF

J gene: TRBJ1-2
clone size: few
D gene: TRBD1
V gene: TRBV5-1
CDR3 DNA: TGCGCCAGCAGCTTCGGGACAGGCCATGGCTACACCTTC
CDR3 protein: CASSFGTGHGYTF

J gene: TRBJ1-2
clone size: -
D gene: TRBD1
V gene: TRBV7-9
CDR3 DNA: TGTGCCAGCAGCTTAGAGACAGGGTTTCTCGACTATGGCTACACCTTC
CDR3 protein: CASSLETGFLDYGYTF

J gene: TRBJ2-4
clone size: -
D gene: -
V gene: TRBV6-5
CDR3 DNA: TGTGCCAGCAGTTACTCGGCGGTAGCCAAAAACATTCAGTACTTC
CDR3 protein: CASSYSAVAKNIQYF

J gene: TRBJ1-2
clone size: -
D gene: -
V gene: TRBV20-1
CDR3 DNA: TGCAGTGCTAGCCTGCAGGGAGGCTACACCTTC
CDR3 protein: CSASLQGGYTF

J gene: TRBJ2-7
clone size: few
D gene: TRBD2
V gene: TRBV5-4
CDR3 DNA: TGTGCCAGCAGCTCGGGACTAGCGGGAAGTTCCTACGAGCAGTACTTC
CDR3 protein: CASSSGLAGSSYEQYF

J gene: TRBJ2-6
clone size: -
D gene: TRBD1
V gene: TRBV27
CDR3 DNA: TGTGCCAGCACCGCCGGGACAGGGCGCTCTGGGGCCAACGTCCTGACTTTC
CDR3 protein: CASTAGTGRSGANVLTF

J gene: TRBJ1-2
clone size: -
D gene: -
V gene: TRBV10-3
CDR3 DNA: TGTGCCATCAGTGAAGAAGGGGGAAGGAGCTACACCTTC
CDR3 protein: CAISEEGGRSYTF

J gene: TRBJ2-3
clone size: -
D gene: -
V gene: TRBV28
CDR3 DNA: TGTGCCAGCAGTTTGGTCGGGAGCGCAGATACGCAGTATTTT
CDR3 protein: CASSLVGSADTQYF

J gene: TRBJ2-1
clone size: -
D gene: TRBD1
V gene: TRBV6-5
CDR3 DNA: TGTGCCAGCAGTTACTCGACAGGGCTTAGGAATGAGCAGTTCTTC
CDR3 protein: CASSYSTGLRNEQFF

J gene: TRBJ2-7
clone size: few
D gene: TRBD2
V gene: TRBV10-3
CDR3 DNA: TGTGCCATCGCCGGGACTAGCGATCACGAGCAGTACTTC
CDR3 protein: CAIAGTSDHEQYF

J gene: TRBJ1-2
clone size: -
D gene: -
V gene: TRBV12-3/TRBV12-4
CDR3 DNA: TGTGCCAGCAGCAGGACAGTTTCAGGCTACACCTTC
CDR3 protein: CASSRTVSGYTF

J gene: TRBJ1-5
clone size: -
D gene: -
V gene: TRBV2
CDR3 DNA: TGTGCCAGCAGTGGCACCTCAGTCTCCGGCAATCAGCCCCAGCATTTT
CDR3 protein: CASSGTSVSGNQPQHF

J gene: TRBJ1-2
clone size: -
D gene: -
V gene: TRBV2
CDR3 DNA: TGTGCCAGCAGTGAGGCTTATGGCTACACCTTC
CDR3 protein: CASSEAYGYTF

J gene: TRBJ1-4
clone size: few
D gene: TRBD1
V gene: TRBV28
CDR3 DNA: TGTGCCAGCAGTCCGCGGACAGGGAAGTTGACTAATGAAAAACTGTTTTTT
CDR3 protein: CASSPRTGKLTNEKLFF

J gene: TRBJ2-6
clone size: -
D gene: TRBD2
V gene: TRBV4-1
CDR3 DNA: TGCGCCAGCAGCCAAGAGGGGGGGGCTGGGGCCAACGTCCTGACTTTC
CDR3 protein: CASSQEGGAGANVLTF

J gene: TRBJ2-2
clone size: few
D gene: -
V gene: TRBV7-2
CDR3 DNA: TGTGCCAGCAGCTTAGGAGGGACACTCCGTTCCTTCGGGGAGCTGTTTTTT
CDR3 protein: CASSLGGTLRSFGELFF

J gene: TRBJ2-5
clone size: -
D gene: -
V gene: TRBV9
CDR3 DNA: TGTGCCAGCAGCAACCCCCCAGGGACCCAGTACTTC
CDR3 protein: CASSNPPGTQYF

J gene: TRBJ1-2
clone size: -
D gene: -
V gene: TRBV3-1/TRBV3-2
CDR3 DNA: TGTGCCAGCAGCCAAGGGTACAGGGGCTACACCTTC
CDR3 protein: CASSQGYRGYTF

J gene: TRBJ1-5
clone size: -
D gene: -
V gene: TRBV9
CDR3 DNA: TGTGCCAGCAGCGTAGGAGTCAATCAGCCCCAGCATTTT
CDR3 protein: CASSVGVNQPQHF

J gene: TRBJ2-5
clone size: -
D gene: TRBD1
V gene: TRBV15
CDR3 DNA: TGTGCCACCAGCACGTGGACAGGTAATCAAGAGACCCAGTACTTC
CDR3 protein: CATSTWTGNQETQYF

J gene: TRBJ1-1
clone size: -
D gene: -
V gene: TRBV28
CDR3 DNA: TGTGCCAGCAATAGGCAGACTTCTGAAGCTTTCTTT
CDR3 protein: CASNRQTSEAFF

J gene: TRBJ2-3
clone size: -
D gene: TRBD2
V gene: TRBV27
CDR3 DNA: TGTGCCAGCAGTCCCTCCGGGGGGAATACGCAGTATTTT
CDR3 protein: CASSPSGGNTQYF